This T cell receptor beta chain appears in the sequencing data of a study of T-cell reconstitution after alpha-beta-depleted transplantation in children. Study results and limitations: There were some patients whose high TCRbeta diversity at day 60 came from surviving recipient T cells and thymic progenitors. Roughly two months post-transplant, alpha-beta T cells reportedly originated from several hundred graft clones that had expanded.

CDR3 length: 15 amino acids. This clonotype came up a few times. What it binds is unknown. Unique molecular identifiers were incorporated when the TCRbeta library was constructed. TCRdb fed the PCR reads into MiXCR, producing one record per CDR3 protein. The sample yields about 200,000 distinct CDR3 sequences, roughly 6.5% seen once. The clonotype originates from a girl under three years old with combined immunodeficiency, due to receive a stem cell transplant. The chain couples TRBV21-1 to TRBJ2-7; the table's D call of TRBD1 was not tested on the DNA. TRBV21-1 represents a pseudogene. The sample consisted of PBMCs, taken before TCRalphabeta/CD19-depleted stem cell transplant. The CDR3 sequence is CASSKQKGRSGEQYF. CDR3 bases: TGTGCCAGCAGCAAACAGAAGGGGAGATCTGGCGAGCAGTACTTC.